The next 30 T cell receptor beta chains were all read from a single sample in a study of cytomegalovirus exposure and HLA in healthy donors. A multiplex PCR was run with 60 Vbeta primers and 13 Jbeta primers. Profiling relied on immunoSEQ multiplex PCR, and the TCRdb table lists in-frame clones only, not all of them. The sample consists of some 190,000 clones, around 84% of them appearing once. Sequenced material: PBMCs. Receptor source: a woman between 18 and 29 years old in good health and CMV-seronegative.

The V gene is TRBV4-2, the J gene TRBJ2-3; the match to TRBD2 covers 13 bases. V lost 4 bases to trimming and J lost 3 bases; unmatched junction nucleotides: 4. The V gene's germline CDR1 is LGHNA and CDR2 YNFKEQ. This CDR3 region has 16 residues. Here the CDR3 DNA reads TGTGCCAGCAGCCCGACTAGCGGGAGGAAGACAGATACGCAGTATTTT. This encodes CASSPTSGRKTDTQYF.

The chain uses TRBV14 and TRBJ2-2; D might be TRBD1 (6 bases). The CDR3 spans 15 residues. From germline, CDR1 is SGHDN and CDR2 FVKESK. Trimming cost V 4 bases and J 5 bases, with 14 bases left between them. The CDR3 sequence: CASSPLPGATGELFF. As DNA, the CDR3 is TGTGCCAGCAGCCCTTTACCAGGGGCTACCGGGGAGCTGTTTTTT.

V and J are TRBV19 and TRBJ1-1; possible D gene TRBD1, 5 bases. Germline CDR1 and CDR2: LNHDA and SQIVND (reference sequence). V gave up 0 bases and J gave up 0 bases, with 11 bases separating them. This CDR3 is 16 amino acids long. CDR3 sequence (DNA): TGTGCCAGTAGTATAGATCGGGGAGGGGTGAACACTGAAGCTTTCTTT. As protein: CASSIDRGGVNTEAFF.

The chain uses TRBV6-1 and TRBJ2-2; 7 positions match TRBD1. The junction had 10 bases not matched to a gene; V was cut back by 8 bases and J by 7 bases. Germline lookup yields CDR1 MNHNS and CDR2 SASEGT. The CDR3 loop spans 14 amino acids. The CDR3, as DNA: TGTGCCAGCGCACTGACAGGGACGGGCGGGGAGCTGTTTTTT. Protein: CASALTGTGGELFF.

This chain connects TRBV11-2 to TRBJ2-5; 7 nucleotides agree with TRBD1. After removal of 1 base from V and 0 bases from J, the junction contained 2 bases not matched to a gene. The CDR3 runs 15 residues. Germline V gives CDR1 SGHAT, CDR2 FQNNGV. The CDR3 nucleotides read TGTGCCAGCAGCTTAGCGGGACAGTACCAAGAGACCCAGTACTTC. Its protein product is CASSLAGQYQETQYF. Using reference TRBV11-2 and TRBJ2-5 for the parts outside the CDR3, the full variable domain is EAGVAQSPRYKIIEKRQSVAFWCNPISGHATLYWYQQILGQGPKLLIQFQNNGVVDDSQLPKDRFSAERLKGVDSTLKIQPAKLEDSAVYLCASSLAGQYQETQYFGPGTRLLVL.

The chain has TRBV28 and TRBJ2-7; 8 bases are a match to TRBD1. The V gene end was trimmed by 3 bases and the J gene end by 5 bases; junction bases not matched to a gene: 12. The CDR3 is 16 residues long. Germline loops: CDR1 MDHEN, CDR2 SYDVKM. The CDR3 nucleotides read TGTGCCAGCAGTTTGTATAACGGGGACAGGACCAACGAGCAGTACTTC. Encoded protein: CASSLYNGDRTNEQYF.

The CDR3 region has the DNA TGTGCCAGCAGCCGAGGGCGGGGGCGAGGACTTAGCACAGATACGCAGTATTTT. It specifies CASSRGRGRGLSTDTQYF. The rearrangement links TRBV7-2 to TRBJ2-3, with a tentative D call TRBD2 (7 bases). V was clipped by 5 bases and J by 0 bases, with 21 bases between them. The CDR3 has 18 amino acids. The V gene's germline CDR1 is SGHTA and CDR2 FQGNSA. Using reference TRBV7-2 and TRBJ2-3 for the parts outside the CDR3, the full variable domain is GAGVSQSPSNKVTEKGKDVELRCDPISGHTALYWYRQSLGQGLEFLIYFQGNSAPDKSGLPSDRFSAERTGGSVSTLTIQRTQQEDSAVYLCASSRGRGRGLSTDTQYFGPGTRLTVL.

The chain recombines TRBV6-1 with TRBJ1-2, with a possible D match to TRBD1 (6 bases). The CDR3 length is 14 residues. Germline CDR1 and CDR2: MNHNS and SASEGT. V was shortened by 10 bases and J by 4 bases, with 19 bases between the two germline ends. The CDR3 DNA reads TGTGCCACCATTCTCACGGGGGGCTTCTATGGCTACACCTTC. It yields the protein CATILTGGFYGYTF.

V gene TRBV6-4 combines with J gene TRBJ1-1; 8 bases align to TRBD1. The length of the CDR3 is 16 residues. The V gene's germline CDR1 is MRHNA and CDR2 SNTAGT. V was pared by 7 bases and J by 0 bases, with 10 bases of the junction left unmatched. The CDR3 bases are TGTGCCAGCACCCTCCGGACAGGGCGAATGAACACTGAAGCTTTCTTT. The encoded protein is CASTLRTGRMNTEAFF.

J is TRBJ2-5 and V is TRBV5-4; a possible D gene is TRBD1 (6 bases). V dropped 4 bases and J dropped 4 bases, with 17 bases sitting between them. From germline, CDR1 is SGHNT and CDR2 YYREEE (reference sequence). CDR3 length: 15 residues. The CDR3 loop reads CASSQLRGVGETQYF. CDR3 sequence (DNA): TGTGCCAGCAGCCAACTCAGGGGTGTCGGAGAGACCCAGTACTTC.

The chain combines TRBV7-9 with TRBJ1-1; weak D call: TRBD1 (6 bases). Germline assignment: CDR1 SEHNR and CDR2 FQNEAQ (reference sequence). The CDR3 extends over 13 amino acids. Deletions cut 5 bases from V and 1 base from J, with 8 bases between. This CDR3 reads CASSATGNTEAFF. DNA for the CDR3: TGTGCCAGCAGCGCGACAGGGAACACTGAAGCTTTCTTT.

The chain uses TRBV13 and TRBJ2-3; 7 nucleotides agree with TRBD2. The CDR3 has 20 residues. CDR1 and CDR2 from the germline V gene are PRHDT and FYEKMQ (reference sequence). Trimming removed 2 bases from V and 0 bases from J; junction bases left unmatched: 17. The CDR3 coding sequence is TGTGCCAGCAGCTTAAGTGGGGCGAAAGGAGCGGGGCGTAGCACAGATACGCAGTATTTT. It is translated as CASSLSGAKGAGRSTDTQYF.

V usage is TRBV4-1 and J usage is TRBJ2-1; a weak D match, TRBD2 (5 bases). Looked up from germline, CDR1 is MGHRA and CDR2 is YSYEKL. The CDR3 spans 15 residues. With 1 base removed from V and 0 bases from J, the gap between germline ends came to 7 bases. CDR3 nucleotides: TGCGCCAGCAGCCAAGTTGGACTCTCCTACAATGAGCAGTTCTTC. Translating gives CASSQVGLSYNEQFF.

This clone appeared once. The chain combines TRBV27 with TRBJ2-7; TRBD1 matches 8 bases. The CDR3 has 15 amino acids. Losses at the gene ends were 6 bases for V and 4 bases for J; bases not matched to a gene: 11. CDR1 MNHEY and CDR2 SMNVEV come from the germline V gene (reference sequence). The CDR3 sequence is CASSPWGRGLYEQYF. CDR3 coding DNA: TGTGCCAGCAGCCCTTGGGGCAGGGGGCTATACGAGCAGTACTTC.

The chain links TRBV15 to TRBJ1-5, with D perhaps TRBD1 (5 bases). The CDR3 runs to 16 residues. V shed 0 bases and J shed 3 bases, with 12 bases lying between them. CDR1 and CDR2 (germline): LNHNV, YYDKDF (reference sequence). The CDR3 coding sequence is TGTGCCACCAGCAGAGATCGGGCAGGGCTCAATCAGCCCCAGCATTTT. Its protein is CATSRDRAGLNQPQHF.

The chain joins TRBV27 to TRBJ1-2; TRBD1 agrees at 8 bases. Trimming took 1 base from V and 7 from J; bases not matched to a gene: 11. CDR1 is MNHEY and CDR2 is SMNVEV in the germline V gene (reference sequence). The CDR3 is 16 amino acids. The CDR3 is CASSLFGRGRISGYTF. For the CDR3, the DNA is TGTGCCAGCAGTTTATTCGGCAGGGGGCGAATTAGTGGCTACACCTTC.

In this sample, this clone turned up once. The gene calls are TRBV4-2 and TRBJ2-3; 12 bases fit TRBD2. Germline CDR1 and CDR2: LGHNA and YNFKEQ. The CDR3 runs 16 residues. V trimming: 4 bases; J trimming: 0 bases; junction bases outside the gene matches: 2. The CDR3 region is CASSPGTSGSTDTQYF. The CDR3 nucleotides read TGTGCCAGCAGCCCAGGGACTAGCGGGAGCACAGATACGCAGTATTTT.

V usage is TRBV5-1 and J usage is TRBJ2-7; D may be TRBD2 (5 bases). This CDR3 comprises 12 residues. Germline V gene lookup returns CDR1 SGHRS and CDR2 YFSETQ. Trimming took 6 bases from V and 0 from J, leaving 7 bases between them. As DNA, the CDR3 is TGCGCCAGCACGGACTCCTCCTACGAGCAGTACTTC. The encoded protein is CASTDSSYEQYF.

The chain links TRBV5-6 to TRBJ1-5; 10 bases fit TRBD1. This CDR3 has 15 residues. The trim removed 6 bases at V and 6 bases at J, leaving 9 bases unmatched. Germline CDR1 is SGHDT and CDR2 is YYEEEE. CDR3 loop: CASTKDRGQGQPQHF. The CDR3 bases are TGTGCCAGCACCAAAGACAGGGGGCAAGGTCAGCCCCAGCATTTT.

The rearrangement links TRBV6-5 to TRBJ1-5, with a possible D match to TRBD1 (5 bases). Germline CDR1 reads MNHEY; CDR2 reads SVGAGI. The V end was cut by 0 bases, the J end by 3 bases, with 9 bases between. There are 15 residues in the CDR3. CDR3 sequence (DNA): TGTGCCAGCAGTTACTCCCTGACAGACAATCAGCCCCAGCATTTT. Its translation is CASSYSLTDNQPQHF.

The J gene is TRBJ2-5, the V gene TRBV6-1, with 7 bases lining up with TRBD2. The CDR3 loop spans 14 amino acids. V shed 5 bases, J shed 4 bases, and the junction held 7 bases outside the gene matches. The germline gives CDR1 MNHNS, CDR2 SASEGT. The CDR3 reads CASSSWGGGETQYF. The DNA of the CDR3 is TGTGCCAGCAGTTCCTGGGGGGGTGGAGAGACCCAGTACTTC.

This CDR3 reads CASGPFTTGVDEQYF. CDR3 coding DNA: TGTGCTAGTGGTCCATTCACAACAGGGGTTGACGAGCAGTACTTC. This rearrangement joins TRBV12-5 to TRBJ2-5, with 7 bases matching TRBD1. The J call could be wrong; TRBJ2-7 is a better fit for the DNA end. This CDR3 is 15 amino acids long. Per the germline V gene, CDR1 is LGHNT and CDR2 is FRNRAP.

The chain carries TRBV2 and TRBJ2-7, with 12 bases that match TRBD2. The junction had 12 bases not matched to a gene; V was cut back by 10 bases and J by 5 bases. Germline V CDR1 and CDR2: SNHLY, FYNNEI. The CDR3 contains 15 residues. CDR3 nucleotide sequence: TGTGCCACCACCAGGCTAGCGGGAGGGCCCCACGAGCAGTACTTC. It codes for CATTRLAGGPHEQYF.

In this sample, this clone turned up a few times. The chain combines TRBV6-5 with TRBJ2-5; D call uncertain. CDR3 length: 11 amino acids. V lost 6 bases to trimming and J lost 2 bases, with 4 bases between them. Per germline, CDR1 MNHEY and CDR2 SVGAGI. The CDR3 DNA is TGTGCCAGCAGCTCTCAAGAGACCCAGTACTTC. The encoded protein is CASSSQETQYF.

Concerning this clone: The sample contains more than one DNA sequence encoding this CDR3. The CDR3 sequence: CASSLGLAGGDEQFF. CDR3 DNA sequence: TGCGCCAGCAGCTTGGGACTAGCGGGGGGGGATGAGCAGTTCTTC. The chain uses TRBV5-1 and TRBJ2-1, with 14 bases identical to TRBD2. Trimming removed 0 bases from V and 8 bases from J; junction bases left unmatched: 1. The CDR3 spans 15 residues. Germline V gene data show CDR1 as SGHRS and CDR2 as YFSETQ.

The rearrangement joins TRBV11-2 to TRBJ1-5, with 8 bases aligning to TRBD1. Germline V gives CDR1 SGHAT, CDR2 FQNNGV. This CDR3 has 15 amino acids. Trimming at V came to 6 bases and at J to 3 bases, leaving 7 bases not matched to a gene. This CDR3 reads CASSFMQGANQPQHF. CDR3 in DNA: TGTGCCAGCAGTTTTATGCAGGGGGCCAATCAGCCCCAGCATTTT.

The V gene is TRBV5-1, the J gene TRBJ1-2; 10 nucleotides agree with TRBD1. CDR1 SGHRS and CDR2 YFSETQ come from the germline V gene. This CDR3 region has 15 residues. The V and J ends lost 4 bases and 4 bases, in that order; junction bases with no gene match: 7. As DNA, the CDR3 is TGCGCCAGCAGCGGGGAGGGGACAGGGGTCTATGGCTACACCTTC. Protein product: CASSGEGTGVYGYTF.

The CDR3 loop reads CASSLARTSGNTGELFF. The CDR3 DNA sequence: TGTGCCAGCAGCTTGGCCCGGACTAGCGGCAACACCGGGGAGCTGTTTTTT. The chain uses TRBV5-5 and TRBJ2-2; 10 bases agree with TRBD2. After removal of 0 bases from V and 2 bases from J, the junction contained 4 bases not matched to a gene. The germline gives CDR1 SGHKS, CDR2 YYEKEE (reference sequence). CDR3 length: 17 residues. Full variable domain (remainder filled in from reference TRBV5-5 and TRBJ2-2): DAGVTQSPTHLIKTRGQQVTLRCSPISGHKSVSWYQQVLGQGPQFIFQYYEKEERGRGNFPDRFSARQFPNYSSELNVNALLLGDSALYLCASSLARTSGNTGELFFGEGSRLTVL.

The chain combines TRBV28 with TRBJ1-6, with TRBD1 matching 7 bases. Germline V CDR1 and CDR2: MDHEN, SYDVKM. Unmatched junction bases numbered 5, after V lost 4 bases and J lost 8 bases. The CDR3 is made up of 14 amino acids. The CDR3 spells CASSSPGTDSPLHF. The CDR3 DNA follows: TGTGCCAGCAGTTCCCCGGGGACAGATTCACCCCTCCACTTT.

V usage is TRBV11-3 and J usage is TRBJ2-5; 9 positions match TRBD2. Per germline, CDR1 SGHNT and CDR2 YENEEA. Trimming removed 3 bases from V and 4 bases from J; junction bases left unmatched: 6. This CDR3 has 15 residues. The CDR3 is CASSFLAGDRETQYF. CDR3 nucleotide sequence: TGTGCCAGCAGCTTCTTAGCGGGGGACCGAGAGACCCAGTACTTC.